The 13 T cell receptor beta chains below all came from one sample that was sequenced in a study of cytomegalovirus exposure and HLA in healthy donors (dated by TCRdb to the late 2010s). Library preparation was by the immunoSEQ multiplex PCR assay. For the multiplex PCR, a mixture combining 60 forward primers for TCR Vbeta segments and 13 reverse primers for TCR Jbeta segments was used. As stored in TCRdb, this immuneACCESS dataset retains in-frame rearrangements with V and J assigned. A fraction of the clones does not appear; measured against another copy, unresolved V genes explain less than half of the discrepancy, and the remainder lacks a known reason. The sample's table lists a count of more than 200,000 clones. About 1% of the sample is held by the ten biggest clonotypes. Source material: PBMCs. These receptors originate from a woman in her thirties in good health and CMV-seropositive.

This chain connects TRBV6-5 to TRBJ1-5; unclear D gene. The CDR3 is 13 amino acids. Germline CDR1 and CDR2: MNHEY and SVGAGI. Trimming left V 4 bases short and J 5 bases short, with 9 bases between. CDR3 nucleotides: TGTGCCAGCAGTTCCAACCTATATCAGCCCCAGCATTTT. Amino acid sequence: CASSSNLYQPQHF.

This chain connects TRBV28 to TRBJ2-7; TRBD2 matches at 11 bases. Germline CDR1 and CDR2: MDHEN and SYDVKM. CDR3 length equals 15 residues. With V trimmed by 4 bases and J by 1 base, 3 bases remained unmatched. CDR3 protein: CASSSGLADSYEQYF. In nucleotides, the CDR3 is TGTGCCAGCAGTTCGGGACTAGCGGATTCCTACGAGCAGTACTTC.

CDR3 coding DNA: TGTGCCAGCAGCTTATTGGGGGGGGCCTACGAGCAGTACTTC. Its protein product is CASSLLGGAYEQYF. The chain combines TRBV7-6 with TRBJ2-7; 7 bases map to TRBD2. J was trimmed by 2 bases and V by 2 bases; bases with no gene match: 3. The germline gives CDR1 SGHVS, CDR2 FNYEAQ. CDR3 size: 14 residues.

The chain combines TRBV7-9 with TRBJ2-7; TRBD2 matches at 8 bases. CDR1 and CDR2 from the germline V gene are SEHNR and FQNEAQ (reference sequence). The trim removed 1 base at V and 2 bases at J, leaving 7 bases unmatched. The CDR3 length is 16 residues. The CDR3 DNA reads as TGTGCCAGCAGCTTAGTAGAGGGACTAGGGGCCTACGAGCAGTACTTC. This translates into CASSLVEGLGAYEQYF.

The chain carries TRBV19 and TRBJ1-2; perhaps TRBD1 as D (5 bases). Trimming took 3 bases from V and 6 from J, leaving 14 bases between them. The CDR3 runs to 14 residues. Germline V gives CDR1 LNHDA, CDR2 SQIVND (reference sequence). The DNA for the CDR3 is TGTGCCAGTAGTATTGGGGGGGGTTTGGATGGCTACACCTTC. Amino acid sequence: CASSIGGGLDGYTF.

The chain links TRBV19 to TRBJ2-1; possibly TRBD2 for D (6 bases). The CDR3 length is 14 residues. Germline V lookup: CDR1 LNHDA, CDR2 SQIVND (reference sequence). Trimming cost V 5 bases and J 5 bases, with 13 bases left between them. CDR3 residues: CASSGGAGNNEQFF. As DNA, the CDR3 is TGTGCCAGTAGTGGAGGGGCTGGGAACAATGAGCAGTTCTTC.

The rearrangement joins TRBV9 to TRBJ1-5, with 7 bases fitting TRBD1. Germline assignment: CDR1 SGDLS and CDR2 YYNGEE. The CDR3 is 14 amino acids. J gave up 5 bases and V 3 bases, and 5 bases lay outside the gene matches. The DNA of the CDR3 is TGTGCCAGCAGCGGGGACAGCGTTTATCAGCCCCAGCATTTT. Translating it yields CASSGDSVYQPQHF.

The chain is built from TRBV10-3 and TRBJ2-5; tentatively, D is TRBD2 (6 bases). The J call may not be correct, given that the DNA end is closer to TRBJ2-7. Germline lookup yields CDR1 ENHRY and CDR2 SYGVKD. This CDR3 has 13 residues. CDR3: CAIKGGGAYEQYF. DNA of the CDR3: TGTGCCATCAAGGGAGGCGGAGCCTACGAGCAGTACTTC.

The chain recombines TRBV19 with TRBJ2-5; 11 bases line up with TRBD2. Per germline, CDR1 LNHDA and CDR2 SQIVND (reference sequence). The CDR3 has 15 residues. Trimming took 5 bases from V and 4 from J; bases not matched to a gene: 6. DNA of the CDR3: TGTGCCAGTAGTTGGGGGACTAGCGGACGAGAGACCCAGTACTTC. It encodes CASSWGTSGRETQYF.

CDR3 in amino acids: CAWESTGGHEQYF. CDR3 sequence (DNA): TGTGCCTGGGAGAGCACCGGCGGTCACGAGCAGTACTTC. V usage is TRBV30 and J usage is TRBJ2-7; no definite D call. This CDR3 spans 13 amino acids. The germline gives CDR1 GTSNPN, CDR2 SVGIG (reference sequence). Trimming removed 5 bases from V and 5 bases from J, with 16 bases in between.

The chain recombines TRBV19 with TRBJ2-6; tentatively, D is TRBD1 (6 bases). V gave up 9 bases and J gave up 3 bases, with 18 bases separating them. CDR1 and CDR2 from the germline V gene are LNHDA and SQIVND (reference sequence). The CDR3 totals 16 residues. The CDR3 region is CASGRKGGSGANVLTF. CDR3 nucleotide sequence: TGTGCCAGCGGTAGGAAAGGGGGAAGTGGGGCCAACGTCCTGACTTTC.

The CDR3 bases are TGCGCCAGCAGTGACCCCCAGGACAGGAACGAGCAGTACTTC. Translating gives CASSDPQDRNEQYF. J is TRBJ2-7 and V is TRBV10-1; 7 bases fit TRBD1. V gave up 3 bases and J gave up 5 bases; unmatched junction bases: 7. The CDR3 length is 14 residues. Germline lookup yields CDR1 WNHNN and CDR2 SYGVQD (reference sequence).

The CDR3, as DNA: TGTGCCAGTAGTCAGACTAGCGCATACCAAGAGACCCAGTACTTC. It yields the protein CASSQTSAYQETQYF. The chain carries TRBV19 and TRBJ2-5; 8 bases line up with TRBD2. The V gene end was trimmed by 5 bases and the J gene end by 0 bases; junction bases not matched to a gene: 5. The CDR3 spans 15 residues. CDR1 LNHDA and CDR2 SQIVND come from the germline V gene (reference sequence).